This TCR beta chain was identified in a study of glioma-infiltrating T cells. This clonotype was detected many times. Its target is not known. TCR alpha and beta CDR3 regions were amplified from RNA using iRepertoire nested multiplex PCR. TCRdb reprocessed the multiplex PCR reads via MiXCR and lists one record per CDR3 protein. The sample has approximately 190,000 distinct CDR3 sequences, over 30% seen once. Study-level results: Non-neoplastic patients had below-expected tissue-blood divergence, while all gliomas exceeded expectation.

CDR1 is MNHNS, CDR2 SASEGT, per germline. The germline V and J ends were trimmed by 5 bases and 0 bases, with 13 bases remaining between them. The CDR3 spans 15 residues. Sequencing was performed on glioma tissue, nonneoplastic brain tissue, or PBMCs (not recorded which). The source is a human donor with low-grade glioma or glioblastoma, undergoing nonglioma brain surgery, or in good health (not recorded which). V and J are TRBV6-1 and TRBJ1-1, with D maybe TRBD1 (6 bases). In nucleotides, the CDR3 is TGTGCCAGCAGTTCTCCGGGACAAATGAACACTGAAGCTTTCTTT. Residues: CASSSPGQMNTEAFF.